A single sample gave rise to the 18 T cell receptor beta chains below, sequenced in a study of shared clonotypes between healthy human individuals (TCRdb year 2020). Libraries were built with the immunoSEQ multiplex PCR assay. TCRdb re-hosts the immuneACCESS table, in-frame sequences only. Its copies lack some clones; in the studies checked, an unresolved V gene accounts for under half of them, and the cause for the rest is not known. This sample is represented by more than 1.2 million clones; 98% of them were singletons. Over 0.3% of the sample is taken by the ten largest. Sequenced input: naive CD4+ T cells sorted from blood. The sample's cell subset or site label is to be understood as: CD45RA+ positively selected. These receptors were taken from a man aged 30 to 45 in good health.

CDR3 sequence reads: CASRRGDSVSNQPQHF. DNA of the CDR3: TGTGCCAGCAGGCGGGGGGACAGCGTTAGCAATCAGCCCCAGCATTTT. V gene TRBV27 combines with J gene TRBJ1-5; 7 bases are a match to TRBD1. V was pared by 6 bases and J by 0 bases, with 8 bases of the junction left unmatched. Germline V gene data show CDR1 as MNHEY and CDR2 as SMNVEV (reference sequence). This CDR3 has 16 amino acids.

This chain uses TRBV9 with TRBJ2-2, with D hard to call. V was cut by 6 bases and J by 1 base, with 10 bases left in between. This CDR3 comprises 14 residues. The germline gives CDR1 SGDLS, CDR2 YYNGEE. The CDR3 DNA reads TGTGCCAGCATCATCCCGAAGAACACCGGGGAGCTGTTTTTT. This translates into CASIIPKNTGELFF.

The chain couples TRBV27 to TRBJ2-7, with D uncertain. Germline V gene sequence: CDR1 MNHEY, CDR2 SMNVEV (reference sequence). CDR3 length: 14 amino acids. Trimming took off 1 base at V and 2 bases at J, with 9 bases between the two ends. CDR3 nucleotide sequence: TGTGCCAGCAGTTTATACCCTGATACCTACGAGCAGTACTTC. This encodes CASSLYPDTYEQYF.

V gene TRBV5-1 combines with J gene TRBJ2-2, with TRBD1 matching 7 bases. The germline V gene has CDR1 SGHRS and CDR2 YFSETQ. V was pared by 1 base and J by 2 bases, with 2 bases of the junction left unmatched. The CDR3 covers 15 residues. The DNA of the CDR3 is TGCGCCAGCAGCTTGAGGGACAGCAACACCGGGGAGCTGTTTTTT. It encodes CASSLRDSNTGELFF.

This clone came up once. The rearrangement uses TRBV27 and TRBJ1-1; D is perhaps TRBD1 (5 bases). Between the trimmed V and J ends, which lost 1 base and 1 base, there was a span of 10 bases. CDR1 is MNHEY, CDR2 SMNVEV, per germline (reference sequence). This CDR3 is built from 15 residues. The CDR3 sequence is CASSLWAGKNTEAFF. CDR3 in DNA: TGTGCCAGCAGTTTATGGGCAGGGAAGAACACTGAAGCTTTCTTT.

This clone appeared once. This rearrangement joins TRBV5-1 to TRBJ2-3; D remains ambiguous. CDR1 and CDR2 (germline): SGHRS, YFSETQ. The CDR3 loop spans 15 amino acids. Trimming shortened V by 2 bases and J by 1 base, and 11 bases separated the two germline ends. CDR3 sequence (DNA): TGCGCCAGCAGCTTCACCAGGCTGGGCACAGATACGCAGTATTTT. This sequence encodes CASSFTRLGTDTQYF.

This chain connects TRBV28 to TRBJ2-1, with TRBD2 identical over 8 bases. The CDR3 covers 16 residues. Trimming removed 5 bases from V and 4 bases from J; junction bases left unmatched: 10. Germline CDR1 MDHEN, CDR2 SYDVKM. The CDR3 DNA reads TGTGCCAGCAGTCCCCTAGGGGCGGGAGGTTACAATGAGCAGTTCTTC. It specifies CASSPLGAGGYNEQFF.

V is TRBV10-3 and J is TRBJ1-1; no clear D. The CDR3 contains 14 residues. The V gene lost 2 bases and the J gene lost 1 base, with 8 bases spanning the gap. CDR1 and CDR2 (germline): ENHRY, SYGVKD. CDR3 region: CAISEGRENTEAFF. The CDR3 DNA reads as TGTGCCATCAGTGAGGGAAGAGAGAACACTGAAGCTTTCTTT.

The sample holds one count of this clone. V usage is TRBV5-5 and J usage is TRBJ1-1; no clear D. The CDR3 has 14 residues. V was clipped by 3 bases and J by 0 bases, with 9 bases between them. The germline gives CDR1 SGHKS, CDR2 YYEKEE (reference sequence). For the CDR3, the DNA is TGTGCCAGCAGCTCCTCGTGGGTGAACACTGAAGCTTTCTTT. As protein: CASSSSWVNTEAFF.

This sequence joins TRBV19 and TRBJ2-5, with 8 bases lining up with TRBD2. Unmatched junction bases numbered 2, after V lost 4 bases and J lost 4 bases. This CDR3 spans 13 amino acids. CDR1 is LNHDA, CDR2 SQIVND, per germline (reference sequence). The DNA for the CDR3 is TGTGCCAGTAGTAGCCTAGCGGGAGAGACCCAGTACTTC. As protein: CASSSLAGETQYF.

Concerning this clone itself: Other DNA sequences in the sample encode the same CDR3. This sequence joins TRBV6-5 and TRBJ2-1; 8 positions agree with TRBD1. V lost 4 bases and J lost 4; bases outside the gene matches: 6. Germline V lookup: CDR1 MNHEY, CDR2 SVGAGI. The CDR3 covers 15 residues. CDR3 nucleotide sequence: TGTGCCAGCAGTTCTCCGGGACAGGTTTACAATGAGCAGTTCTTC. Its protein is CASSSPGQVYNEQFF.

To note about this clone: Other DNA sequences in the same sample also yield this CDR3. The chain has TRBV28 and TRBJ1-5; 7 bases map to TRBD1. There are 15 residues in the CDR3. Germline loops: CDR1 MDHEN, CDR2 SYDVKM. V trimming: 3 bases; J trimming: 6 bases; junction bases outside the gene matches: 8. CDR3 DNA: TGTGCCAGCAGTTTTCCAGACAGGGCTGGTCAGCCCCAGCATTTT. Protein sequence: CASSFPDRAGQPQHF.

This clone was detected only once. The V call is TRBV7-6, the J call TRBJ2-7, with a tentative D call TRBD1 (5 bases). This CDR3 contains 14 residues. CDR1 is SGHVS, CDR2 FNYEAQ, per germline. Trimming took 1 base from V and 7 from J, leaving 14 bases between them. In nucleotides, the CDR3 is TGTGCCAGCAGCTTAGTTAGCAGGGTGCGAGAGCAGTACTTC. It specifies CASSLVSRVREQYF.

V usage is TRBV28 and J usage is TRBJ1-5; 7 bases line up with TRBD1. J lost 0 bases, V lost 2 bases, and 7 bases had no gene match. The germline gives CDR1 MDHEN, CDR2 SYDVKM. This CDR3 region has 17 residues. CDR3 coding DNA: TGTGCCAGCAGTTTAAAGGACAGGAGATATAGCAATCAGCCCCAGCATTTT. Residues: CASSLKDRRYSNQPQHF.

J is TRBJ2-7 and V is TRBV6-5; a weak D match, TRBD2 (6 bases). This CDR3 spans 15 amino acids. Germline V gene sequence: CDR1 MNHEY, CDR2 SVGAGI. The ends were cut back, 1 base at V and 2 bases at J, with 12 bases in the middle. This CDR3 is CASSYYSGGAYEQYF. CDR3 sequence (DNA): TGTGCCAGCAGTTACTATAGCGGAGGGGCCTACGAGCAGTACTTC.

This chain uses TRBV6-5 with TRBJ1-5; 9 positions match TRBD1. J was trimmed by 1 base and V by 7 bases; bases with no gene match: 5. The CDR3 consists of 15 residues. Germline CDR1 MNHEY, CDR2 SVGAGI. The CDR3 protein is CASKTGGASNQPQHF. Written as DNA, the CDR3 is TGTGCCAGCAAAACAGGGGGCGCGAGCAATCAGCCCCAGCATTTT.

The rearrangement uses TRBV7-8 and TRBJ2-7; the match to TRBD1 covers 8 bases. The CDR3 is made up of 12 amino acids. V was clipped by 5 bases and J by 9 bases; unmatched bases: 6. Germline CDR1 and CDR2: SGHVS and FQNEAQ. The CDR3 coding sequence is TGTGCCAGCAGCACCTCAGGGGGCGTGCAGTACTTC. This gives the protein CASSTSGGVQYF.

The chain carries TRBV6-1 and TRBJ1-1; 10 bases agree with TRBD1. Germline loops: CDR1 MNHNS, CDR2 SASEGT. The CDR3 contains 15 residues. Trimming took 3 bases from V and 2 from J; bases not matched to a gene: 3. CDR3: CASSEGTGANTEAFF. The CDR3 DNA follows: TGTGCCAGCAGTGAGGGGACAGGGGCAAACACTGAAGCTTTCTTT.